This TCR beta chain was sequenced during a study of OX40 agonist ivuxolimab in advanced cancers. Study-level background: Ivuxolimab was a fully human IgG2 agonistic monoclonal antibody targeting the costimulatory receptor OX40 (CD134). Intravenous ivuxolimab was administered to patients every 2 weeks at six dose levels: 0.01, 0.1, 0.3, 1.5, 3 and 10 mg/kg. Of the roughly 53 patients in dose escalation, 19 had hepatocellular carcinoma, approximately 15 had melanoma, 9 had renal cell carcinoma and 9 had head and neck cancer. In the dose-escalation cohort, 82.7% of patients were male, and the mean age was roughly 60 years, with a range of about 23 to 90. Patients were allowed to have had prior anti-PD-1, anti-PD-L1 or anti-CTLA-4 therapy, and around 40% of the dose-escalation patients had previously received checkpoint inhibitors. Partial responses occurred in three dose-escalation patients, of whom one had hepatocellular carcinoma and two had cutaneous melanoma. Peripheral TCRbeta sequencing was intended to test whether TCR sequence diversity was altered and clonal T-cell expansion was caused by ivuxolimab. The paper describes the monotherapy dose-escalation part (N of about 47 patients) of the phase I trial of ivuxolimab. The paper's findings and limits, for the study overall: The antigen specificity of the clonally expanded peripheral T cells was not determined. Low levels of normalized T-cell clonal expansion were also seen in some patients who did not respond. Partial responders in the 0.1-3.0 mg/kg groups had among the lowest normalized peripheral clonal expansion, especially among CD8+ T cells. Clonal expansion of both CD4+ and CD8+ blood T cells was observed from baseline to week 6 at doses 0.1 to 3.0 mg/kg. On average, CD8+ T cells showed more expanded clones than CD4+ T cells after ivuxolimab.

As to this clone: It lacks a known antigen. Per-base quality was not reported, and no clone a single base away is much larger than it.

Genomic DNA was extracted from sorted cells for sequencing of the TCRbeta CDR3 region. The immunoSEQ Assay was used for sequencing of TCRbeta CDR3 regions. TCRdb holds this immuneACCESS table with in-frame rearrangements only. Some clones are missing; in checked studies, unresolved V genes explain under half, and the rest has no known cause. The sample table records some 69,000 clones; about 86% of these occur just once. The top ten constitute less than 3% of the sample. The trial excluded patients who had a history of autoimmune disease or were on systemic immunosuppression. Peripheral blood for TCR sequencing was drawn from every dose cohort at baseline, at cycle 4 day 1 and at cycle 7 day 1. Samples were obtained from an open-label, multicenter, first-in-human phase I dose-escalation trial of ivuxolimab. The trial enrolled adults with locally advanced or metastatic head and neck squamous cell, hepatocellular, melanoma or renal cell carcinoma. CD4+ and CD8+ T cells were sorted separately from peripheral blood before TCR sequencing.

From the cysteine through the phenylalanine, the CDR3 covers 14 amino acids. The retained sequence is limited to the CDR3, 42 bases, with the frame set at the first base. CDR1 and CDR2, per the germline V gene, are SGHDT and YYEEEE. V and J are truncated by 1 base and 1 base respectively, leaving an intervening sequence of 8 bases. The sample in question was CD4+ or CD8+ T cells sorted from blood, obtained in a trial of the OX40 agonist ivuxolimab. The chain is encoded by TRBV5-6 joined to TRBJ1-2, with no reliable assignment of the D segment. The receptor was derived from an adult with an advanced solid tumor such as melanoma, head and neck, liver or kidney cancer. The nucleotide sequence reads TGTGCCAGCAGCTTGCCAGCAATTAACTATGGCTACACCTTC. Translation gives CASSLPAINYGYTF.